This TCR beta chain was recovered during a study of neurological immune-mediated disorders. Trimming shortened V by 0 bases and J by 2 bases, and 8 bases separated the two germline ends. CDR1 and CDR2 (germline): DFQATT, SNEGSKA (reference sequence). The CDR3 spans 14 residues. This clonotype was seen more than once but under ten times. Each TCR transcript was tagged with a 10-nucleotide random UMI during 5'RACE. TCRdb re-called the 5' RACE reads with MiXCR, one entry per CDR3 protein. Seen here are approximately 28,000 distinct CDR3 sequences, 16% observed once, and the top ten hold almost 5%. Specified time point: technical triplicate 3. The sorted libraries drew on over 900,000 T cells that were CD4+ or CD8+.

The chain links TRBV20-1 to TRBJ2-1; D ambiguous. What was sequenced was CD4+ T cells from blood. The TCR sequence derives from a female donor with HTLV-1-associated myelopathy (HAM/TSP). CDR3 protein: CSARDGVTYNEQFF. CDR3 nucleotide sequence: TGCAGTGCTAGAGATGGGGTCACCTACAATGAGCAGTTCTTC.